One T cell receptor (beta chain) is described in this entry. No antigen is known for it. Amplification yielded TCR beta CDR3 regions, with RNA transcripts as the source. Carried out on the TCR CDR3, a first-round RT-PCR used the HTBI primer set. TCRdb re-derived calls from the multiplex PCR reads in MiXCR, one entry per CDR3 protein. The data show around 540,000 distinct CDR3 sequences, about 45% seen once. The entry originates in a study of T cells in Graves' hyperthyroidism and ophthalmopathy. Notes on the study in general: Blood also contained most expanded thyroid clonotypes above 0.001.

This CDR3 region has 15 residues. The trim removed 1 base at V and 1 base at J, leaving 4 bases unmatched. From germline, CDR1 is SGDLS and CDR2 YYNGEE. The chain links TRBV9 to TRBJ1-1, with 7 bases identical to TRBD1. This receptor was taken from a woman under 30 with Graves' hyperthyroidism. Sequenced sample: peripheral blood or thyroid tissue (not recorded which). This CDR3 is CASSVSGTENTEAFF. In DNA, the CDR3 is TGTGCCAGCAGCGTATCCGGGACAGAGAACACTGAAGCTTTCTTT. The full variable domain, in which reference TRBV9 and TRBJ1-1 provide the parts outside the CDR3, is DSGVTQTPKHLITATGQRVTLRCSPRSGDLSVYWYQQSLDQGLQFLIQYYNGEERAKGNILERFSAQQFPDLHSELNLSSLELGDSALYFCASSVSGTENTEAFFGQGTRLTVV.